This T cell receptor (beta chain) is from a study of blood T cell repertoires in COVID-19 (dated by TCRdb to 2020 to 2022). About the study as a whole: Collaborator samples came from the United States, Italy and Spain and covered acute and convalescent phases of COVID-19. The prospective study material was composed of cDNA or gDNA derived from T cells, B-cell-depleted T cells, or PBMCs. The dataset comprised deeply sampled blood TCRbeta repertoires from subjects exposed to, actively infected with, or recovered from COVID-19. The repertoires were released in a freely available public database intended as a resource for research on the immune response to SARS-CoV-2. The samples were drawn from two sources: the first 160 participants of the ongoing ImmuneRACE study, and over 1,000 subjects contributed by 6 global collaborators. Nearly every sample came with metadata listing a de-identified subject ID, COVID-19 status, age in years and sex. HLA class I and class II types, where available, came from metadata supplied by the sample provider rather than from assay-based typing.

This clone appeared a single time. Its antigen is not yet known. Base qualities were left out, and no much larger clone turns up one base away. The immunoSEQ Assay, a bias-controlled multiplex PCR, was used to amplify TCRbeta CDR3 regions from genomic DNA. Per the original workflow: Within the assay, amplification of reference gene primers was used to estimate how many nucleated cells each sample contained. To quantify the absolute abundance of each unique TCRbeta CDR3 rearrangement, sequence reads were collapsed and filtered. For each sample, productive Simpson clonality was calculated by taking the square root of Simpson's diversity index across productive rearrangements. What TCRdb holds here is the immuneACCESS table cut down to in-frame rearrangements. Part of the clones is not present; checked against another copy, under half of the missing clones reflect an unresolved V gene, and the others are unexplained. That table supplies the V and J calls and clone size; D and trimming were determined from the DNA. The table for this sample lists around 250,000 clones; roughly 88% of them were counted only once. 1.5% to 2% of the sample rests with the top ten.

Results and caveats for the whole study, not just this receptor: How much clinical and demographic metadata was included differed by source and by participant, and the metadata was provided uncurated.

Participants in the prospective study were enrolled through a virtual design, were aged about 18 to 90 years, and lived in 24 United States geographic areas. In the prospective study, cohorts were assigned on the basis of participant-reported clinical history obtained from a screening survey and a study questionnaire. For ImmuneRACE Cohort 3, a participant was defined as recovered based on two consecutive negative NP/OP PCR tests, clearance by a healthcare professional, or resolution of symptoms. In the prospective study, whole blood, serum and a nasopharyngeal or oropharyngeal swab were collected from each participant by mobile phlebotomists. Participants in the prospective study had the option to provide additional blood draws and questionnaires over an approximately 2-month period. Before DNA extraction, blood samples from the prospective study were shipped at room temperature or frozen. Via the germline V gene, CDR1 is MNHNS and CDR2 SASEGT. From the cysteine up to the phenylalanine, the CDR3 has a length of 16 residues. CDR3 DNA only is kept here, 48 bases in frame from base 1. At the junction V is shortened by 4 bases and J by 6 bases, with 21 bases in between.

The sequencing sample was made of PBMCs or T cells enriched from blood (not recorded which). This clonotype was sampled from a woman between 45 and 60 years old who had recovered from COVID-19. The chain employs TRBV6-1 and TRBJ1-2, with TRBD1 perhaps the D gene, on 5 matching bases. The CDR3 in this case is CASSALGEGIRNGYTF. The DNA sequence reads TGTGCCAGCAGTGCTCTTGGGGAGGGGATTAGGAATGGCTACACCTTC.